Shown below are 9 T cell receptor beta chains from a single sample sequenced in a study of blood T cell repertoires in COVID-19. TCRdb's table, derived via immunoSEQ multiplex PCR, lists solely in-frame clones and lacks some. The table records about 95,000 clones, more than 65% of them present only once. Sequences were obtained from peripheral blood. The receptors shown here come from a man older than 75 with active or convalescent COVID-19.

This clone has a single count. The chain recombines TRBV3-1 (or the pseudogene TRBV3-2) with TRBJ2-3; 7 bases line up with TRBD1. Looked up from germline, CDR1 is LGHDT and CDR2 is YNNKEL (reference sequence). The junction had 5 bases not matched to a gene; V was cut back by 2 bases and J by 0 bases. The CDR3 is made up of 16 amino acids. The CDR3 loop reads CASSQNRGGSTDTQYF. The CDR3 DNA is TGTGCCAGCAGCCAAAACAGGGGTGGGAGCACAGATACGCAGTATTTT.

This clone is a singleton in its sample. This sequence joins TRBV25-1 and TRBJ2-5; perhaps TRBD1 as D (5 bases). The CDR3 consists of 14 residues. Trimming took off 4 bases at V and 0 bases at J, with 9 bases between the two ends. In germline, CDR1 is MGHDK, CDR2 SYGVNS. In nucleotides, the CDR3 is TGTGCCAGCAGTGTTCCAGGGAACCAAGAGACCCAGTACTTC. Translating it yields CASSVPGNQETQYF.

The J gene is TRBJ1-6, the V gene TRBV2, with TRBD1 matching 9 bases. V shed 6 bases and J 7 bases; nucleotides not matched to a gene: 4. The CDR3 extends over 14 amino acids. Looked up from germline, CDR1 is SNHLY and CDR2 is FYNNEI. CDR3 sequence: CASRLTGGNSPLHF. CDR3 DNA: TGTGCCAGCAGGCTGACAGGGGGGAATTCACCCCTCCACTTT. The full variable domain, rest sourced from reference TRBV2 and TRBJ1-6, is EPEVTQTPSHQVTQMGQEVILRCVPISNHLYFYWYRQILGQKVEFLVSFYNNEISEKSEIFDDQFSVERPDGSNFTLKIRSTKLEDSAMYFCASRLTGGNSPLHFGNGTRLTVT.

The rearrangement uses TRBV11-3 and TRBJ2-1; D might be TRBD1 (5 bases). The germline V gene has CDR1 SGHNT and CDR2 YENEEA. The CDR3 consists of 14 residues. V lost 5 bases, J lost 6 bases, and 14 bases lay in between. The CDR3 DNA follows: TGTGCCAGCAGCCCAACAGGACGCGCCAATGAGCAGTTCTTC. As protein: CASSPTGRANEQFF. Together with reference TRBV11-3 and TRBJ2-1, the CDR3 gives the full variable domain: EAGVVQSPRYKIIEKKQPVAFWCNPISGHNTLYWYLQNLGQGPELLIRYENEEAVDDSQLPKDRFSAERLKGVDSTLKIQPAELGDSAVYLCASSPTGRANEQFFGPGTRLTVL.

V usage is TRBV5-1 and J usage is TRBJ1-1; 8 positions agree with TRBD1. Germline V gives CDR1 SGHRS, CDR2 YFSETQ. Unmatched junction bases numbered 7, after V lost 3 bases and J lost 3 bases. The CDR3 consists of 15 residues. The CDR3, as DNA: TGCGCCAGCAGCTGGGGGGGACAGGCCGACACTGAAGCTTTCTTT. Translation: CASSWGGQADTEAFF. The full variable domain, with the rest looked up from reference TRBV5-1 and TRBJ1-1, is KAGVTQTPRYLIKTRGQQVTLSCSPISGHRSVSWYQQTPGQGLQFLFEYFSETQRNKGNFPGRFSGRQFSNSRSEMNVSTLELGDSALYLCASSWGGQADTEAFFGQGTRLTVV.

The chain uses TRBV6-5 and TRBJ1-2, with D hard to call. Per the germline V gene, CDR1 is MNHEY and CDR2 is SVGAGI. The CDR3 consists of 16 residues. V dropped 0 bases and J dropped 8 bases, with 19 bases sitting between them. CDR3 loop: CASSYSKAGRGRGYTF. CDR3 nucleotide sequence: TGTGCCAGCAGTTACTCGAAGGCAGGTCGAGGGAGGGGCTACACCTTC.

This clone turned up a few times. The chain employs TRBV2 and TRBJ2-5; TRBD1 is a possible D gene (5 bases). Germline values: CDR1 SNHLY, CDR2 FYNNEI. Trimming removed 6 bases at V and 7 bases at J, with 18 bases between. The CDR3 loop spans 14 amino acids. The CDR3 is CASSTPSGSWTQYF. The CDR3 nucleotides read TGTGCCAGCAGCACGCCTTCAGGGTCATGGACCCAGTACTTC.

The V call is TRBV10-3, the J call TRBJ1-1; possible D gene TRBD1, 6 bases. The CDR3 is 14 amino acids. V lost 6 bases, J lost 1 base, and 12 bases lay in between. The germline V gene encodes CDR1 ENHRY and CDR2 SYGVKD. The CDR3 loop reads CAISNREWNTEAFF. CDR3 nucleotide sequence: TGTGCCATCAGCAACAGGGAATGGAACACTGAAGCTTTCTTT.

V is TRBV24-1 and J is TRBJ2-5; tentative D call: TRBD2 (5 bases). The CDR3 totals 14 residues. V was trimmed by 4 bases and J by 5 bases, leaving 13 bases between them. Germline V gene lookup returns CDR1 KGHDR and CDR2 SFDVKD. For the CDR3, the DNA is TGTGCCACCAGTGAGGACGGGCCGGGGGAGACCCAGTACTTC. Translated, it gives CATSEDGPGETQYF.